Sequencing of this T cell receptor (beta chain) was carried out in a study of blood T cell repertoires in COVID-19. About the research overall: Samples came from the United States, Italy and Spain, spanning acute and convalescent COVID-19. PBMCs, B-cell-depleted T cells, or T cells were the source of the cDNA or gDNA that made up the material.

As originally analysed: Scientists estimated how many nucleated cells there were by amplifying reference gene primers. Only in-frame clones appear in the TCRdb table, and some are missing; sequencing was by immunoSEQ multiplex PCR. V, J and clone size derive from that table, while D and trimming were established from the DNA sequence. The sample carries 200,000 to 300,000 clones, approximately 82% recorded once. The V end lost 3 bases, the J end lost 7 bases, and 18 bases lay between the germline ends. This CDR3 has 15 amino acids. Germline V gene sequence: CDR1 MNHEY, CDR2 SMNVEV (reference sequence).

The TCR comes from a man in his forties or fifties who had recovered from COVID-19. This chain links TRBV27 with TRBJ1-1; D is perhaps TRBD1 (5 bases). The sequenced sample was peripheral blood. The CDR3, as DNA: TGTGCCAGCAGTTTCTCCGGGGTATACGGGGGTGAAGCTTTCTTT. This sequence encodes CASSFSGVYGGEAFF.